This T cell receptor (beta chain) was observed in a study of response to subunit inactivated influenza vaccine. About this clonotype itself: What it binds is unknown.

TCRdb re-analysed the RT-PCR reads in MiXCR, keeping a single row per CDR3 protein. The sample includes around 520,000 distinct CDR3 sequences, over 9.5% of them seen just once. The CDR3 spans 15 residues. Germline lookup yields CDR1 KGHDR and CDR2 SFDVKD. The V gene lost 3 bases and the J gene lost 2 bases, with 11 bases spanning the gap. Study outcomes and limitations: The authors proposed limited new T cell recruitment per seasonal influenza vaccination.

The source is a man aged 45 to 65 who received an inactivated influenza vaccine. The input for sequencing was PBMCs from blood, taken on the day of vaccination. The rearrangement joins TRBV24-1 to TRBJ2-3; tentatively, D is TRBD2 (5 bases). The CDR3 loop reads CATSDHWTSTDTQYF. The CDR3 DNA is TGTGCCACCAGTGATCATTGGACTTCCACAGATACGCAGTATTTT.